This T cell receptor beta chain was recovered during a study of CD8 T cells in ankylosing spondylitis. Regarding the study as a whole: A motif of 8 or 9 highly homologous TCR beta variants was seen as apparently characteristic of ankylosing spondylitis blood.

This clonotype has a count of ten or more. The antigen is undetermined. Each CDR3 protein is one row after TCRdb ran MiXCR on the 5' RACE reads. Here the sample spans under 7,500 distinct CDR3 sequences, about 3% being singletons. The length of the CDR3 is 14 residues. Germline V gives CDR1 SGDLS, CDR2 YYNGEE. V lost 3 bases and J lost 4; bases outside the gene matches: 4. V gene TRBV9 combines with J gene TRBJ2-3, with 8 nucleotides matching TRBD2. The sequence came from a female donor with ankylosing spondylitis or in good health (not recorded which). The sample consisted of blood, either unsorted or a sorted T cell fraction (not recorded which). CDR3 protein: CASSAGGGPDTQYF. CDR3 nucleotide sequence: TGTGCCAGCAGCGCGGGGGGGGGCCCAGATACGCAGTATTTT.